The 19 T cell receptor beta chains in this list originate from one sample, sequenced in a study of identical twins. A single record per CDR3 protein comes from TCRdb applying MiXCR to the 5' RACE reads. The sample comprises 310,000 or so distinct CDR3 sequences, about 8.3% of which are singletons, and approximately 2.1% rests with the top ten. These data also featured in a second study, about yellow fever vaccine responses in identical twins.

The specimen sequenced was memory (CD45RO+) T cells sorted from blood. Receptor source: a woman aged 18-29 years in good health.

The CDR3 coding sequence is TGTGCCAGCAGCCGACGGGACAGGGATTTTAGCGGAAACACCATATATTTT. The encoded protein is CASSRRDRDFSGNTIYF. The rearrangement links TRBV9 to TRBJ1-3, with 9 bases identical to TRBD1. V gave up 4 bases and J gave up 4 bases; unmatched junction bases: 12. The CDR3 totals 17 residues. Germline V CDR1 and CDR2: SGDLS, YYNGEE.

The chain links TRBV12-3 or TRBV12-4 to TRBJ1-3; 8 positions match TRBD1. V shed 5 bases and J 0 bases; nucleotides not matched to a gene: 3. The CDR3 covers 15 residues. The CDR3 region is CASSLDRVSGNTIYF. For the CDR3, the DNA is TGTGCCAGCAGTCTGGACAGGGTCTCTGGAAACACCATATATTTT.

This clonotype was found many times. J is TRBJ1-1 and V is TRBV7-9; D uncertain. The length of the CDR3 is 13 residues. CDR1 is SEHNR, CDR2 FQNEAQ, per germline (reference sequence). Trimming removed 3 bases from V and 0 bases from J, with 5 bases in between. DNA of the CDR3: TGTGCCAGCAGCTTCGGACTGAACACTGAAGCTTTCTTT. It specifies CASSFGLNTEAFF.

The table lists this clonotype with many counts. The chain recombines TRBV28 with TRBJ1-5; TRBD1 aligns across 7 bases. Germline V lookup: CDR1 MDHEN, CDR2 SYDVKM. This CDR3 spans 14 amino acids. Unmatched junction bases numbered 6, after V lost 6 bases and J lost 4 bases. The CDR3 DNA reads TGTGCCAGCAGAAAAGGACAGGTGAATCAGCCCCAGCATTTT. Translation: CASRKGQVNQPQHF.

V and J are TRBV7-9 and TRBJ2-7; no clear D. V was cut by 2 bases and J by 6 bases, with 8 bases left in between. Per germline, CDR1 SEHNR and CDR2 FQNEAQ (reference sequence). This CDR3 is built from 12 residues. Written as DNA, the CDR3 is TGTGCCAGCAGCTTAAGCTCGAGCGAGCAGTACGTC. Protein product: CASSLSSSEQYV.

In this sample, this clonotype turned up many times. The chain employs TRBV24-1 and TRBJ1-5, with a weak D call TRBD1 (5 bases). Germline loops: CDR1 KGHDR, CDR2 SFDVKD. The ends were cut back, 5 bases at V and 3 bases at J, with 10 bases in the middle. This CDR3 region has 14 residues. The CDR3 spells CATSGDGYNQPQHF. In DNA, the CDR3 is TGTGCCACCAGTGGGGACGGCTACAATCAGCCCCAGCATTTT.

Ten or more counts support this clonotype. Here the CDR3 reads CASSLDGNWLGEQYF. The CDR3 DNA reads TGCGCCAGCAGTCTTGATGGGAATTGGTTAGGCGAGCAGTACTTC. The chain recombines TRBV5-1 with TRBJ2-7; D ambiguous. Germline V gene sequence: CDR1 SGHRS, CDR2 YFSETQ. V was cut by 5 bases and J by 6 bases, with 21 bases left in between. This CDR3 has 15 amino acids.

This clonotype has at least ten counts. The chain recombines TRBV3-1 with TRBJ2-1; no clear D. The germline gives CDR1 LGHDT, CDR2 YNNKEL (reference sequence). V was pared by 1 base and J by 7 bases, with 8 bases between. The CDR3 consists of 13 residues. CDR3 loop: CASSQAGQNEQFF. The CDR3 DNA sequence: TGTGCCAGCAGCCAAGCTGGCCAGAATGAGCAGTTCTTC.

This clonotype has just a few counts. This chain connects TRBV5-1 to TRBJ1-2; the D is unclear. The germline CDR1 and CDR2 sequences are SGHRS and YFSETQ. The ends were cut back, 0 bases at V and 1 base at J, with 4 bases in the middle. This CDR3 is built from 13 residues. The DNA of the CDR3 is TGCGCCAGCAGCTTGGATTTTAACTATGGCTACACCTTC. Translation gives CASSLDFNYGYTF.

This clonotype was seen ten or more times. The chain recombines TRBV3-1 with TRBJ1-5; D gene ambiguous. Germline V gene data show CDR1 as LGHDT and CDR2 as YNNKEL (reference sequence). CDR3 length: 15 amino acids. With 0 bases removed from V and 1 base from J, the gap between germline ends came to 7 bases. The CDR3 DNA follows: TGTGCCAGCAGCCAAGATCTGGCCAGCAATCAGCCCCAGCATTTT. Amino acid sequence: CASSQDLASNQPQHF.

This clonotype was seen a handful of times. V usage is TRBV20-1 and J usage is TRBJ2-7; 10 bases map to TRBD2. The germline gives CDR1 DFQATT, CDR2 SNEGSKA (reference sequence). CDR3 size: 15 residues. V gave up 1 base and J gave up 4 bases; unmatched junction bases: 7. In DNA, the CDR3 is TGCAGTGCTAGAGCTCCTAGCGGGAGTATATACGAGCAGTACTTC. Its protein product is CSARAPSGSIYEQYF.

The chain couples TRBV29-1 to TRBJ1-4; 8 bases are a match to TRBD1. The CDR3 has 13 amino acids. Germline CDR1 and CDR2: SQVTM and ANQGSEA. Trimming removed 4 bases from V and 4 bases from J; junction bases left unmatched: 2. The CDR3 coding sequence is TGCAGCGTTGGGGGACAGGATAATGAAAAACTGTTTTTT. This gives the protein CSVGGQDNEKLFF.

The sample holds a few counts of this clonotype. This chain uses TRBV3-1 with TRBJ2-7, with a tentative D call TRBD2 (7 bases). Germline-derived CDR1 and CDR2 are LGHDT and YNNKEL (reference sequence). Trimming removed 6 bases at V and 3 bases at J, with 12 bases between. The CDR3 is 13 amino acids. The CDR3 DNA follows: TGTGCCAGCAGGCGGGGGCGCGGCTACGAGCAGTACTTC. It codes for CASRRGRGYEQYF.

This clonotype was observed at least ten times. The chain is built from TRBV15 and TRBJ1-4, with D uncertain. Germline V CDR1 and CDR2: LNHNV, YYDKDF (reference sequence). CDR3 length: 14 amino acids. Trimming removed 3 bases from V and 7 bases from J, with 12 bases in between. The chain's CDR3 is CATSSKGWVEKLFF. As DNA, the CDR3 is TGTGCCACCAGCAGCAAGGGTTGGGTTGAAAAACTGTTTTTT.

The rearrangement links TRBV2 to TRBJ1-2, with unresolved D. The CDR3 runs 15 residues. CDR1 is SNHLY, CDR2 FYNNEI, per germline. V was cut by 7 bases and J by 4 bases, with 19 bases left in between. CDR3 nucleotide sequence: TGTGCCAGCATTACAGAGCTGTCCAAGGCCTATGGCTACACCTTC. Protein: CASITELSKAYGYTF. The whole variable domain, remainder taken from reference TRBV2 and TRBJ1-2, is EPEVTQTPSHQVTQMGQEVILRCVPISNHLYFYWYRQILGQKVEFLVSFYNNEISEKSEIFDDQFSVERPDGSNFTLKIRSTKLEDSAMYFCASITELSKAYGYTFGSGTRLTVV.

The rearrangement joins TRBV6-1 to TRBJ2-3; D is unresolved. The CDR3 runs 13 residues. The germline V and J ends were trimmed by 0 bases and 10 bases, with 11 bases remaining between them. CDR1 and CDR2 (germline): MNHNS, SASEGT. The chain's CDR3 is CASSEAIRVSQYF. The CDR3 nucleotides read TGTGCCAGCAGTGAAGCCATAAGGGTTTCGCAGTATTTT.

This clonotype was observed a handful of times. The chain uses TRBV15 and TRBJ2-1; D is unresolved. This CDR3 is 15 amino acids long. V lost 0 bases and J 8 bases, leaving 14 bases between the germline ends. CDR1 is LNHNV and CDR2 is YYDKDF in the germline V gene (reference sequence). CDR3 nucleotides: TGTGCCACCAGCAGAGAGCTAAAAGACTGGGATGAGCAGTTCTTC. Amino acids: CATSRELKDWDEQFF.

The chain carries TRBV7-3 and TRBJ2-1, with 8 bases that match TRBD2. The V and J ends lost 0 bases and 0 bases, in that order; junction bases with no gene match: 4. Germline V gives CDR1 SGHTA, CDR2 FQGTGA. The CDR3 extends over 17 amino acids. DNA of the CDR3: TGTGCCAGCAGCTTAACACTAGCGGCTAGCTCCTACAATGAGCAGTTCTTC. Protein product: CASSLTLAASSYNEQFF.

This clonotype was seen a few times. The chain is built from TRBV6-5 and TRBJ2-1; unclear D gene. Per the germline V gene, CDR1 is MNHEY and CDR2 is SVGAGI. This CDR3 has 15 amino acids. V was cut by 2 bases and J by 8 bases, with 16 bases left in between. This CDR3 is CASSYIRTQRDEQFF. For the CDR3, the DNA is TGTGCCAGCAGTTACATCAGGACCCAAAGGGATGAGCAGTTCTTC.